The T cell receptor (beta chain) described here comes from a study of neoadjuvant anti-PD-1 for oral cavity cancer. Across the whole study: Patients without progression received a fourth nivolumab dose around day 43, then surgical resection on days 50-56. Study outcomes and limitations: Higher pretreatment Treg/Th17 ratios tracked higher pretreatment blood clonality.

Documented time point: after neoadjuvant nivolumab, at surgical resection. These oral cavity squamous cell carcinomas were HPV-negative and locally advanced. No culture or expansion preceded analysis of these blood cells. The germline CDR1 and CDR2 sequences are SGHDT and YYEEEE. Trimming shortened V by 0 bases and J by 7 bases, and 13 bases separated the two germline ends. This CDR3 region has 14 residues. Sequencing was performed with immunoSEQ multiplex PCR; in TCRdb, only in-frame clones are kept and a portion is missing. The sample contains over 65,000 clones, approximately 87% of which appear only once. A word on this clone: The antigen is not known.

The sequences come from PBMCs, collected after nivolumab (anti-PD-1) treatment. The chain carries TRBV5-6 and TRBJ1-2, with a weak D call TRBD1 (5 bases). The sequence was obtained from a person aged 35-79 years with oral cavity squamous cell carcinoma. The CDR3 DNA reads TGTGCCAGCAGCTTGGCCGAGGGGTCTGGTGGCTACACCTTC. Translation: CASSLAEGSGGYTF.